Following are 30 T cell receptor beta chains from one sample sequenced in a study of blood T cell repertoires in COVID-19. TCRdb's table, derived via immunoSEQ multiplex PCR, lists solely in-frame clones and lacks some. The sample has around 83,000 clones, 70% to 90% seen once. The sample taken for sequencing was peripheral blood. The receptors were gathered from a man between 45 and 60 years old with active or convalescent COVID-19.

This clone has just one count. CDR3 protein: CASSYFRGSYNEQFF. The CDR3 nucleotides read TGTGCCAGCAGTTACTTCAGGGGGTCCTACAATGAGCAGTTCTTC. The chain recombines TRBV6-5 with TRBJ2-1; 7 bases are shared with TRBD1. The CDR3 runs 15 residues. V dropped 1 base and J dropped 1; count of bases not matched to a gene: 1. In germline, CDR1 is MNHEY, CDR2 SVGAGI.

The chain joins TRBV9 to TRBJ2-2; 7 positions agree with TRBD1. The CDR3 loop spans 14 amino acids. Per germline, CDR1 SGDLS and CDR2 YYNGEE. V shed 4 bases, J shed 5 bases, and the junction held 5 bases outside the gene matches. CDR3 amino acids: CASSPKTGTGELFF. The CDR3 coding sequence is TGTGCCAGCAGCCCCAAGACAGGGACCGGGGAGCTGTTTTTT.

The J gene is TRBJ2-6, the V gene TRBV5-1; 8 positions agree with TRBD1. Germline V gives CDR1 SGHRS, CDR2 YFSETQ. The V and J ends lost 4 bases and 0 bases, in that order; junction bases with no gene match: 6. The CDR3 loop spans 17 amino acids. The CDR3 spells CASSMATGASGANVLTF. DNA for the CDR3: TGCGCCAGCAGCATGGCGACAGGGGCCTCTGGGGCCAACGTCCTGACTTTC.

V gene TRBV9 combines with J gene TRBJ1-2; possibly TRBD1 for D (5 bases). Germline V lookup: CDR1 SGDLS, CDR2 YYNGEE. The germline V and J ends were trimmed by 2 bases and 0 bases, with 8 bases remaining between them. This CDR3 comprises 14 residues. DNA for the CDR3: TGTGCCAGCAGCGTGGACATAGCTAACTATGGCTACACCTTC. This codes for CASSVDIANYGYTF. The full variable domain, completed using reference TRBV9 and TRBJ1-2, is DSGVTQTPKHLITATGQRVTLRCSPRSGDLSVYWYQQSLDQGLQFLIQYYNGEERAKGNILERFSAQQFPDLHSELNLSSLELGDSALYFCASSVDIANYGYTFGSGTRLTVV.

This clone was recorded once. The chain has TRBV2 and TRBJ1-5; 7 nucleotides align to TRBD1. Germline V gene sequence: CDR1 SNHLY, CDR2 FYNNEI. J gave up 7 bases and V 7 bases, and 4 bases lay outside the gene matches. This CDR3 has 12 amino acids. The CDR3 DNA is TGTGCCAGCACGACGACAGGGCAGCCCCAGCATTTT. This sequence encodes CASTTTGQPQHF.

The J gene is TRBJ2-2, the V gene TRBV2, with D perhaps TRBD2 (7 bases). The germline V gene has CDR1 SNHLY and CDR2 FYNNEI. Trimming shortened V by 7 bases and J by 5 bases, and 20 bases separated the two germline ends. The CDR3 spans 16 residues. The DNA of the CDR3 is TGTGCCAGCAAGGCCCTCGAGGGGGGGCGGACCGGGGAGCTGTTTTTT. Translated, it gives CASKALEGGRTGELFF.

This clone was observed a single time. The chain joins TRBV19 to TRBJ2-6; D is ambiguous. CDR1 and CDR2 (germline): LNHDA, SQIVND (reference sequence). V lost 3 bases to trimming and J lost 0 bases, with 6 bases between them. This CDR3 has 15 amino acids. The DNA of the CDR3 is TGTGCCAGTAGTATGGGCCGCTCTGGGGCCAACGTCCTGACTTTC. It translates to CASSMGRSGANVLTF.

The CDR3 here is CASSGETSNYGYTF. As DNA, the CDR3 is TGCGCCAGCAGCGGAGAAACAAGTAACTATGGCTACACCTTC. This chain joins TRBV5-1 and TRBJ1-2; D is unresolved. Germline values: CDR1 SGHRS, CDR2 YFSETQ. The CDR3 has 14 residues. Trimming took off 4 bases at V and 1 base at J, with 11 bases between the two ends.

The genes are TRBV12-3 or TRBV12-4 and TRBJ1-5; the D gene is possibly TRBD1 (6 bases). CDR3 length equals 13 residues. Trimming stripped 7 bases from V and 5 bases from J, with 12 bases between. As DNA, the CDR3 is TGTGCCAGCAATTCAGGGGCTTATCAGCCCCAGCATTTT. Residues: CASNSGAYQPQHF.

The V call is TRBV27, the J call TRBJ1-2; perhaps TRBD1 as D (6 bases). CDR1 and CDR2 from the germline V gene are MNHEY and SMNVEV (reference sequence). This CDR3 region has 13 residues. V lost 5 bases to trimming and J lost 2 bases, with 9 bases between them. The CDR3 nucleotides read TGTGCCAGCAGTCTGGGGGCCAACTATGGCTACACCTTC. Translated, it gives CASSLGANYGYTF.

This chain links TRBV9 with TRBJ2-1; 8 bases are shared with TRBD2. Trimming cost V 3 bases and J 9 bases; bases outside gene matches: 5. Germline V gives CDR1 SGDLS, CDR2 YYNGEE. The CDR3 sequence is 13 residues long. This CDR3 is CASSGLATSEQFF. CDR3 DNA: TGTGCCAGCAGCGGACTAGCGACCAGTGAGCAGTTCTTC.

The CDR3, as DNA: TGTGCCACCTCCCCCGGGACAGAATACTACGAGCAGTACTTC. It codes for CATSPGTEYYEQYF. The gene calls are TRBV6-5 and TRBJ2-7; 7 positions agree with TRBD1. Germline trimming cut 10 bases from V and 3 bases from J; bases unmatched to any gene: 12. Germline assignment: CDR1 MNHEY and CDR2 SVGAGI. This CDR3 has 14 amino acids.

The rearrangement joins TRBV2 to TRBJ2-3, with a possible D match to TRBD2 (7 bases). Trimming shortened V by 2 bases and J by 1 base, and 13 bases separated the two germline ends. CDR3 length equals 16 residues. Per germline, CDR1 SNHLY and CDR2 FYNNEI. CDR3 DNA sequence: TGTGCCAGCAGTGAATTCCCGGGGGGCCGCACAGATACGCAGTATTTT. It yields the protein CASSEFPGGRTDTQYF.

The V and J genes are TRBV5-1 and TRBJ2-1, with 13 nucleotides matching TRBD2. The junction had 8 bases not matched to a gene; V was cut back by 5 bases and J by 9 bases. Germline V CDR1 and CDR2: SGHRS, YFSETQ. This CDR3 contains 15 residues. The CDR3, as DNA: TGCGCCAGCAGTTTCGGGACTAGCGGGGTTATTGAGCAGTTCTTC. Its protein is CASSFGTSGVIEQFF. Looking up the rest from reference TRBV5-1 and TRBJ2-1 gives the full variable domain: KAGVTQTPRYLIKTRGQQVTLSCSPISGHRSVSWYQQTPGQGLQFLFEYFSETQRNKGNFPGRFSGRQFSNSRSEMNVSTLELGDSALYLCASSFGTSGVIEQFFGPGTRLTVL.

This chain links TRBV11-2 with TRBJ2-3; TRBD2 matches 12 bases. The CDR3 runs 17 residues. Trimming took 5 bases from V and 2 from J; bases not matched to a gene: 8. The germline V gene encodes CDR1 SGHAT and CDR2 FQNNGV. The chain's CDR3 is CASSQRLAGDTTDTQYF. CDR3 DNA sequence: TGTGCCAGCAGCCAACGACTAGCGGGGGATACCACAGATACGCAGTATTTT.

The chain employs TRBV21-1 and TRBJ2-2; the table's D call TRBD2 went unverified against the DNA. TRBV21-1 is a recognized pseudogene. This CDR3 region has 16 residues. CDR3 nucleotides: TGTGCCAGCAGCACTCGGGCGGGAGGGATGACCGGGGAGCTGTTTTTT. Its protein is CASSTRAGGMTGELFF.

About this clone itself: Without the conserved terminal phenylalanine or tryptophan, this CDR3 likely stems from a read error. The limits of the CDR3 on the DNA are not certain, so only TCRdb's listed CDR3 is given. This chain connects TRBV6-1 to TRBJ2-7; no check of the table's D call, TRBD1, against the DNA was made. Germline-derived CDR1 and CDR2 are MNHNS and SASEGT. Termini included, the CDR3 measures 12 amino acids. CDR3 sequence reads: CASSDPSQDRGC.

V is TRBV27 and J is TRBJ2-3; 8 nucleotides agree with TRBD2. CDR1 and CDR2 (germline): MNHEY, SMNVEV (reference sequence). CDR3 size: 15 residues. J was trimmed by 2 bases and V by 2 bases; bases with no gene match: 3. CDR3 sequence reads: CASSLERGPTDTQYF. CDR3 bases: TGTGCCAGCAGTTTAGAGCGGGGGCCCACAGATACGCAGTATTTT.

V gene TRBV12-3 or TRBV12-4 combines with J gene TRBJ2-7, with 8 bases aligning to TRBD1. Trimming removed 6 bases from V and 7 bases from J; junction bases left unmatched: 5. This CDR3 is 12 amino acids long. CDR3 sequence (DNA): TGTGCCAGCAGGCGACAGGGGAATGAGCAGTACTTC. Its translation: CASRRQGNEQYF.

The CDR3 here is CASSYLMVAGDNEQFF. The CDR3 DNA reads as TGTGCCAGCAGTTACTTGATGGTAGCGGGAGACAATGAGCAGTTCTTC. The V gene is TRBV6-2 or TRBV6-3, the J gene TRBJ2-1, with 9 bases matching TRBD2. The ends lost 1 base at V and 5 bases at J; junction bases unmatched: 6. The CDR3 is made up of 16 amino acids. Germline lookup yields CDR1 MNHEY and CDR2 SVGEGT.

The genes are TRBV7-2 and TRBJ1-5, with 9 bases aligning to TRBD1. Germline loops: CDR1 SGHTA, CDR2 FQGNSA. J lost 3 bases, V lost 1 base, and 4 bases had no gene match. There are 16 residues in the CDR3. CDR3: CASSLGRTGVNQPQHF. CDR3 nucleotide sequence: TGTGCCAGCAGCTTAGGTAGGACAGGGGTCAATCAGCCCCAGCATTTT.

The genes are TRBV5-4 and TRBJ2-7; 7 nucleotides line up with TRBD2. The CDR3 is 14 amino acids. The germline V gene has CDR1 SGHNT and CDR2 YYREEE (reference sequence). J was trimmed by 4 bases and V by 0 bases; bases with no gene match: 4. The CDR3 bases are TGTGCCAGCAGCTTGGGACCGGGAGGTTACGAGCAGTACTTC. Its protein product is CASSLGPGGYEQYF.

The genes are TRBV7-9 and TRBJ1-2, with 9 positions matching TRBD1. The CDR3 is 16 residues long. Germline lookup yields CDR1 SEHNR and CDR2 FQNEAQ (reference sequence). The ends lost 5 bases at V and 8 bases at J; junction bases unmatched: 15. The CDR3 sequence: CASSPPPGQGKRGYTF. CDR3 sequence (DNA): TGTGCCAGCAGCCCGCCACCGGGACAGGGTAAAAGAGGCTACACCTTC.

Here the CDR3 DNA reads TGTGCCAGCAGCTTAGGGACAGTGCGGGAGACCCAGTACTTC. Its translation: CASSLGTVRETQYF. The chain has TRBV7-2 and TRBJ2-5, with a tentative D call TRBD1 (6 bases). The CDR3 totals 14 residues. The ends were cut back, 1 base at V and 5 bases at J, with 11 bases in the middle. CDR1 SGHTA and CDR2 FQGNSA come from the germline V gene.

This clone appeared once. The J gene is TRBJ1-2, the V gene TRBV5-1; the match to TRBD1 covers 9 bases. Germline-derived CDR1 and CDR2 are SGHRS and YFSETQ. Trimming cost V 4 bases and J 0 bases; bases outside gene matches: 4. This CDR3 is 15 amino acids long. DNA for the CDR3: TGCGCCAGCAGCCCCGGGGACAGGGCTAACTATGGCTACACCTTC. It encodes CASSPGDRANYGYTF.

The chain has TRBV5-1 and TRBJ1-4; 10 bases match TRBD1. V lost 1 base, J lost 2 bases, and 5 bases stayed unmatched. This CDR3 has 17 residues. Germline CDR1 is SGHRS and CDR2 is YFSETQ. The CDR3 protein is CASSLTGQGRTNEKLFF. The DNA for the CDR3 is TGCGCCAGCAGCTTGACGGGACAGGGGAGGACTAATGAAAAACTGTTTTTT.

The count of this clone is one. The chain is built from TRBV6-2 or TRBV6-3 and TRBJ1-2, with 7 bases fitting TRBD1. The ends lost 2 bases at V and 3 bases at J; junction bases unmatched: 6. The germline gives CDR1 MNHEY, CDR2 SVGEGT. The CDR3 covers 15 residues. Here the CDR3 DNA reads TGTGCCAGCAGTTACACAGGGGACAGTGACTATGGCTACACCTTC. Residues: CASSYTGDSDYGYTF.

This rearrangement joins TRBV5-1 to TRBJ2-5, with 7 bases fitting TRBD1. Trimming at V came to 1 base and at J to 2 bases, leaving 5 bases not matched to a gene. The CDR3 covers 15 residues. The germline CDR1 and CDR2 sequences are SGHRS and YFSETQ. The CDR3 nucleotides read TGCGCCAGCAGCTTGACAGGGGCACTACAAGAGACCCAGTACTTC. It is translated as CASSLTGALQETQYF.

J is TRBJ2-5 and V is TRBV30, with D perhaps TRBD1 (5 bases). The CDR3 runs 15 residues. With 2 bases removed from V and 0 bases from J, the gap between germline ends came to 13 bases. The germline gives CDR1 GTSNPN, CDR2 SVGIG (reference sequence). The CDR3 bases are TGTGCCTGGAGTAGCCCCAGGGTAGACCAAGAGACCCAGTACTTC. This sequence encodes CAWSSPRVDQETQYF. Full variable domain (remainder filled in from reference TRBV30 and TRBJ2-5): SQTIHQWPATLVQPVGSPLSLECTVEGTSNPNLYWYRQAAGRGLQLLFYSVGIGQISSEVPQNLSASRPQDRQFILSSKKLLLSDSGFYLCAWSSPRVDQETQYFGPGTRLLVL.

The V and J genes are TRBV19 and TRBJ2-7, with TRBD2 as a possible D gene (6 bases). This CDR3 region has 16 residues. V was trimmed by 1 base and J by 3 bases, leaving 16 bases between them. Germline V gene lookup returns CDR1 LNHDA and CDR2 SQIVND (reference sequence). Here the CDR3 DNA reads TGTGCCAGTAGTATAGGGGCGGGGCCGGGACTCTACGAGCAGTACTTC. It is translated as CASSIGAGPGLYEQYF.